Listed below are T cell receptor beta chains from one sample, sequenced in a study of blood T cell repertoires in COVID-19. Sequencing was performed with immunoSEQ multiplex PCR; in TCRdb, only in-frame clones are kept and a portion is missing. Altogether around 100,000 clones are present, more than 75% being singletons, with the ten largest covering 2.1%. Sequenced sample: peripheral blood. The receptor source for this set is a human donor in a cohort sampled during active COVID-19. Each CDR3 is given with its conserved first and last residue. The D gene is left open where the match is weak. Some rows have no size entry. The others give once, few or many, or a class for an expanded clone.

CASGDNQLYNEQFF	TGTGCCAGCGGGGACAACCAATTGTACAATGAGCAGTTCTTC	-	-	TRBV7-9	TRBJ2-1
CASRSSLNSPLHF	TGTGCCTCGCGGAGTTCTCTTAATTCACCCCTCCACTTT	-	-	TRBV6-4	TRBJ1-6
CASSSRLAGGVRETQYF	TGTGCCAGCAGCTCCCGACTAGCGGGGGGTGTACGAGAGACCCAGTACTTC	TRBD2	-	TRBV7-6	TRBJ2-5
CASSLAGTRSEKLFF	TGCGCCAGCAGCCTTGCAGGGACTCGGAGTGAAAAACTGTTTTTT	-	-	TRBV5-1	TRBJ1-4
CSALQGNEQFF	TGCAGTGCCCTACAGGGCAATGAGCAGTTCTTC	-	-	TRBV20-1	TRBJ2-1
CASTFDTGGMNTQYF	TGTGCCAGCACATTCGACACAGGGGGTATGAATACGCAGTATTTT	TRBD1	-	TRBV6-5	TRBJ2-3
CASSLDWGDQHF	TGTGCCAGCAGCTTGGACTGGGGGGACCAGCATTTT	-	-	TRBV7-9	TRBJ1-5
CASSLRQGLGGELFF	TGTGCCAGCAGCCTTAGACAGGGCTTGGGCGGGGAGCTGTTTTTT	TRBD1	few	TRBV7-2	TRBJ2-2
CASEYAGGYEQYF	TGTGCCAGCGAGTATGCGGGAGGTTATGAGCAGTACTTC	TRBD2	-	TRBV5-4	TRBJ2-7
CASSVGTSGGWDIQYF	TGTGCCAGCAGCGTCGGGACTAGCGGGGGGTGGGACATTCAGTACTTC	TRBD2	-	TRBV5-8	TRBJ2-4
CATSRDRGLWNTGELFF	TGTGCCACCAGCAGAGACCGAGGACTTTGGAACACCGGGGAGCTGTTTTTT	-	-	TRBV15	TRBJ2-2
CSARVGRQYF	TGCAGTGCTAGGGTTGGGAGGCAGTATTTT	-	-	TRBV20-1	TRBJ2-3
CASSPLPGTGYTDTQYF	TGTGCCAGCAGCCCTCTACCCGGGACAGGCTACACAGATACGCAGTATTTT	TRBD1	-	TRBV3-1/TRBV3-2	TRBJ2-3
CASSLAGGPTTDTQYF	TGTGCCAGCAGCCTAGCGGGGGGGCCTACCACAGATACGCAGTATTTT	TRBD2	-	TRBV3-1/TRBV3-2	TRBJ2-3
CASSQSAVPSSSGNTIYF	TGCGCCAGCAGCCAAAGTGCAGTCCCTAGCTCCTCTGGAAACACCATATATTTT	-	-	TRBV4-3	TRBJ1-3
CASSFGQSNPYEQYF	TGCGCCAGCAGCTTCGGACAGTCAAACCCCTACGAGCAGTACTTC	-	-	TRBV4-1	TRBJ2-7
CASSGGFNTEAFF	TGTGCCAGCAGCGGCGGGTTTAACACTGAAGCTTTCTTT	-	-	TRBV6-6	TRBJ1-1
CASSYSHRVNTEAFF	TGTGCCAGCAGTTACTCCCACAGGGTAAACACTGAAGCTTTCTTT	-	-	TRBV6-5	TRBJ1-1
CASGLGTPNGPQHF	TGTGCTAGTGGTTTGGGGACTCCTAACGGACCCCAGCATTTT	-	-	TRBV12-5	TRBJ1-5
CASASPSGTGGRRVQPQHF	TGTGCCAGCGCTAGCCCCTCCGGGACAGGGGGTCGCAGGGTTCAGCCCCAGCATTTT	TRBD1	-	TRBV19	TRBJ1-5
CASSGLAASTDTQYF	TGTGCCAGCAGTGGACTCGCTGCTAGCACAGATACGCAGTATTTT	-	-	TRBV2	TRBJ2-3
CATSRPDSFPSRELFF	TGTGCCACCAGCAGACCGGACAGCTTCCCGAGTAGGGAGCTGTTTTTT	-	-	TRBV15	TRBJ2-2
CASSPGQGSDEQYF	TGTGCCAGCAGCCCGGGACAGGGAAGCGACGAGCAGTACTTC	TRBD1	-	TRBV11-2	TRBJ2-7